A selection of T cell receptor beta chains follows, all from one sample in a study of metastatic and nonmetastatic thyroid tumors. With MiXCR, TCRdb called clones anew from the PCR reads. The sample yields 55,000 or so clones, about a sixth seen once. Material for sequencing was blood. These receptors were taken from a female donor with papillary thyroid cancer or a benign thyroid nodule (not recorded which). Some clones in this sample may be carry-over from other donors' samples. Both conserved end residues are part of each CDR3. A D gene is named only where the DNA matches it firmly. Clone size appears in some rows only: once, few, many, or a class for an expanded clone.

few | TRBD2 | TRBJ2-7 | TRBV28 | TGTGCCAGCAGCCATAACTTACTAGCGGGAGTTCTCATCTACGAGCAGTACTTC | CASSHNLLAGVLIYEQYF
many | . | TRBJ2-2 | TRBV10-3 | TGTGCCATCAGACTAACCGACAGGTCGAGCGGGGAGCTGTTTTTT | CAIRLTDRSSGELFF
many | . | TRBJ2-7 | TRBV28 | TGTGCCAGCAGTTTCGGGGGTCAGGGGTACGAGCAGTACTTC | CASSFGGQGYEQYF
many | TRBD1 | TRBJ2-1 | TRBV7-8 | TGTGCCAGCAGCTCAACAGGGGGAGGAAATGAGCAGTTCTTC | CASSSTGGGNEQFF
many | . | TRBJ1-1 | TRBV6-6 | TGTGCCAGCAGTTACCAGACAAACACTGAAGCTTTCTTT | CASSYQTNTEAFF
medium-sized | TRBD2 | TRBJ2-7 | TRBV6-1 | TGTGCCAGCAGAACTAGCGGTTCCTACGAGCAGTACTTC | CASRTSGSYEQYF
. | TRBD2 | TRBJ2-7 | TRBV7-8 | TGTGCCAGCAGCCTTCTAGCGGGAGAAGCCTCATACGAGCAGTACTTC | CASSLLAGEASYEQYF
. | . | TRBJ1-5 | TRBV6-1 | TGTGCCAGCAGTGAAGAGAAAGAAGATAGCAATCAGCCCCAGCATTTT | CASSEEKEDSNQPQHF
once | . | TRBJ2-7 | TRBV7-8 | TGTGCCAGCAGCTCCCTTGTAGGGATCAGCTACGAGCAGTACTTC | CASSSLVGISYEQYF
many | . | TRBJ2-5 | TRBV18 | TGTGCCAGCTCACCACCGCAGCCGCAAGAGACCCAGTACTTC | CASSPPQPQETQYF
many | TRBD2 | TRBJ2-1 | TRBV2 | TGTGCCAGCAGATTAGCGGGAGGGCCGTCCTACAATGAGCAGTTCTTC | CASRLAGGPSYNEQFF
. | . | TRBJ2-6 | TRBV6-6 | TGTGCCAGCAGTTACTCTCACTCCTCTGGTGCCAACGTCCTGACTTTC | CASSYSHSSGANVLTF
. | TRBD1 | TRBJ1-2 | TRBV7-9 | TGTGCCAGCAGCCGCGGACAGGGAAAAATATATGGCTACACCTTC | CASSRGQGKIYGYTF
few | . | TRBJ1-5 | TRBV28 | TGTGCCAGCAGTGTCACAGGGTACACTCGGCCCCAGCATTTT | CASSVTGYTRPQHF
once | TRBD2 | TRBJ2-1 | TRBV20-1 | TGCGGTGCTAGAGCGCTGACTAGCGGGTACAATGAGCAGTTCTTC | CGARALTSGYNEQFF
few | . | TRBJ2-4 | TRBV6-2/TRBV6-3 | TGTGCCAGCAGGATTACAGGGTCCCAAAACATCCAGTACTTC | CASRITGSQNIQYF
medium-sized | TRBD2 | TRBJ2-7 | TRBV27 | TGTGCCAGCAGTTTAGTAGCGGGGGGCTACGAGCAGTACTTC | CASSLVAGGYEQYF
many | . | TRBJ2-3 | TRBV19 | TGTGCCAGTAGTTTTAGGGGGACAAGCGGACTCGGAGATACGCAGTATTTT | CASSFRGTSGLGDTQYF
many | TRBD2 | TRBJ2-2 | TRBV6-2/TRBV6-3 | TGTGCCAGCAGTTACGCACTAGCGGGAGGGCCGGTCGGGGAGCTGTTTTTT | CASSYALAGGPVGELFF
. | . | TRBJ1-1 | TRBV5-1 | TGCGCCAGCAGCCGAACACCTAACACTGGAGCTTTCTTT | CASSRTPNTGAFF
. | TRBD2 | TRBJ2-1 | TRBV6-2/TRBV6-3 | TGTGCCAGCAGTTCTGGACTAGCGGGATTTCGTGATGAGCAGTTCTTC | CASSSGLAGFRDEQFF
many | . | TRBJ2-7 | TRBV7-6 | TGTGCCAGCAGCTTAGAGTTCGCCCTTGGACCCTACGAGCAGTATTTC | CASSLEFALGPYEQYF
. | TRBD2 | TRBJ2-2 | TRBV27 | TGTGCCAGCAGTTATACCACACCGGGACTACCGGAGACCGTGGAGCTGTTTTTT | CASSYTTPGLPETVELFF
. | TRBD2 | TRBJ2-7 | TRBV4-2 | TGTGCCAGCAGCCAAGAGTGGGGCGGGAGTACCTACGAGCAGTACTTC | CASSQEWGGSTYEQYF
. | TRBD2 | TRBJ2-3 | TRBV5-4 | TGTGCCAGCAGCTTTACTAGCGGGATAGGGGAGACCCAGTATTTT | CASSFTSGIGETQYF
many | TRBD2 | TRBJ2-7 | TRBV11-2 | TGTGCCAGCAGCTACCGTGGTAGCGGGAGCAACGAGCAGTACTTC | CASSYRGSGSNEQYF
many | . | TRBJ2-5 | TRBV3-1 | TGTGCCAGCAGCCAAGATCCGCGGGAGACCCAGTACTTC | CASSQDPRETQYF
many | . | TRBJ2-3 | TRBV10-1 | TGCGCCAGCAGTCACTCTAGCACAGATACGCAGTATTTT | CASSHSSTDTQYF
few | TRBD2 | TRBJ2-3 | TRBV20-1 | TGCAGTGCTATCTTAGCGGGAGGCCGGGGAGATACACAGTATTTT | CSAILAGGRGDTQYF
. | TRBD2 | TRBJ2-1 | TRBV11-1 | TGTGCCAGCAGCACGGGCGGGAGCTCCTACAATGAGCAGTTCTTC | CASSTGGSSYNEQFF
. | . | TRBJ1-1 | TRBV20-1 | TGCAGTGCTCTCGATATGAACACTGAGGCTTTCTTT | CSALDMNTEAFF
few | . | TRBJ2-7 | TRBV19 | TGTGCCAGTAGTGATCATGGTAGTTCCTACGAGCAGTACTTC | CASSDHGSSYEQYF
. | . | TRBJ1-2 | TRBV2 | TGTGCCAGCAACCAACAGGGAACGAGAGGCTACACCTTC | CASNQQGTRGYTF